This T cell receptor beta chain was sequenced for a study of technical replicates of blood from several donors. The table came from immunoSEQ multiplex PCR; TCRdb's copy has only in-frame clones and leaves some out. This sample has over 55,000 clones, with around 97% found just once. Sequencing was carried out using T cells isolated from PBMCs. The clonotype originates from a human donor in good health.

CDR3 residues: CASSREGQVQETQYF. As DNA, the CDR3 is TGTGCCAGCAGCCGGGAAGGACAGGTCCAAGAGACCCAGTACTTC. The V call is TRBV5-8, the J call TRBJ2-5; 7 bases match TRBD1. The junction had 7 bases not matched to a gene; V was cut back by 4 bases and J by 1 base. The CDR3 is 15 amino acids. Looked up from germline, CDR1 is SGHTS and CDR2 is YDEGEE.